The clone carrying this TCR beta chain has at least ten counts. Building the TCR beta libraries relied on iRepertoire HTBI primers, and CDR3 regions underwent Arm-PCR. TCRdb itself ran the multiplex PCR reads through MiXCR, one entry per CDR3 protein. In the table there are around 510,000 distinct CDR3 sequences, under 25% of which are singletons. The sample belongs to a study of regulatory T cells in long-lasting Graves disease. Time point indicated: persistent/refractory GD, antithyroid drugs over 5 years with positive TRAb. The TCR library was made from RNA that had been extracted from PBMCs in TRIzol. The CDR3 has 15 residues. The germline gives CDR1 ENHRY, CDR2 SYGVKD. Trimming stripped 6 bases from V and 1 base from J, with 16 bases between.

This sequence was found in a female donor with Graves disease. Sample: peripheral blood mononuclear cells (PBMCs), taken when the disease was refractory, from a patient treated with antithyroid drugs. J is TRBJ2-7 and V is TRBV10-3; D is ambiguous. CDR3 DNA: TGTGCCATCAGGGATACTACACATTCTTCCTACGAGCAGTACTTC. Encoded protein: CAIRDTTHSSYEQYF.